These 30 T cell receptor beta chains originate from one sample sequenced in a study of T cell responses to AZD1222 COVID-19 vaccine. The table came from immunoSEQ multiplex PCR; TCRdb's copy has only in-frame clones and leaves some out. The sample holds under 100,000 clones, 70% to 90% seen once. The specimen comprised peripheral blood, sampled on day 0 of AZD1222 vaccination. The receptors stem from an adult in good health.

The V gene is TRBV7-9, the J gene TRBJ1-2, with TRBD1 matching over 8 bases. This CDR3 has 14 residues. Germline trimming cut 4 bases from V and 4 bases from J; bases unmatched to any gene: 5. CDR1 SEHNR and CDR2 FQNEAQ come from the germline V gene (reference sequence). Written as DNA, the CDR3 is TGTGCCAGCAGCTCTTTCGACAGGGGCTATGGCTACACCTTC. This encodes CASSSFDRGYGYTF.

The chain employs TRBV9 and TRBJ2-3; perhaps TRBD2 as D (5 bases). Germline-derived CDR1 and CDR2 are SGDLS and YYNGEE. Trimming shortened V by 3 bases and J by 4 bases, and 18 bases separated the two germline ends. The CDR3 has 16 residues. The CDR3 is CASSAWTYGVPDTQYF. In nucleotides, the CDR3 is TGTGCCAGCAGCGCCTGGACTTATGGGGTCCCAGATACGCAGTATTTT.

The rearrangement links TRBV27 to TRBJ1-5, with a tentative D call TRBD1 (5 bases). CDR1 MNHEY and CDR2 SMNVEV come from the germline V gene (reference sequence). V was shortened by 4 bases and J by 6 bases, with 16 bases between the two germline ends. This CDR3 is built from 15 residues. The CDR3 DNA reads TGTGCCAGCAGTTCCGGGGCAGAAGGGACTCAGCCCCAGCATTTT. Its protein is CASSSGAEGTQPQHF.

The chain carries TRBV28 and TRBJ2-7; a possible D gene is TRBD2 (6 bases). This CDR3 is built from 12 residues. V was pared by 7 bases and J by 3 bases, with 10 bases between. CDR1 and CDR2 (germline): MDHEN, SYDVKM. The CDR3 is CASTGGDYEQYF. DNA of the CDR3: TGTGCCAGCACCGGGGGTGACTACGAGCAGTACTTC.

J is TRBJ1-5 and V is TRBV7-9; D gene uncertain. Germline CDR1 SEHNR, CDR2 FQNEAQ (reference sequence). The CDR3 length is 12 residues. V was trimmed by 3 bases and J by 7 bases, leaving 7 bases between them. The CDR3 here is CASSFGEQPQHF. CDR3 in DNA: TGTGCCAGCAGCTTCGGTGAGCAGCCCCAGCATTTT.

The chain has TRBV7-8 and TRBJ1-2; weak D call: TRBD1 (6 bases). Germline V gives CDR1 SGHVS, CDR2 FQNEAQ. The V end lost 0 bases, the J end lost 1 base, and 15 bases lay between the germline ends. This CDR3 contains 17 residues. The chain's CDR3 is CASSLAGPGVFNYGYTF. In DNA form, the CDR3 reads TGTGCCAGCAGCTTAGCGGGGCCAGGGGTATTTAACTATGGCTACACCTTC.

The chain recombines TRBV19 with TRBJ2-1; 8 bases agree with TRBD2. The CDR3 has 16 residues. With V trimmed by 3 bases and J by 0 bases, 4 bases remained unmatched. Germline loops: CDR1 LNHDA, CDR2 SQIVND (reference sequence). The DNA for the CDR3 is TGTGCCAGTAGTATCTCGGGGACTAGCTCCTACAATGAGCAGTTCTTC. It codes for CASSISGTSSYNEQFF.

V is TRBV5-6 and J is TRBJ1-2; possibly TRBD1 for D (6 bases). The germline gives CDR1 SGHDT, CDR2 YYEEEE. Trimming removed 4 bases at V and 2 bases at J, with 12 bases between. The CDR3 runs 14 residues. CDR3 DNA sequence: TGTGCCAGCAGCCGGCAGAGGGGGAACTATGGCTACACCTTC. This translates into CASSRQRGNYGYTF.

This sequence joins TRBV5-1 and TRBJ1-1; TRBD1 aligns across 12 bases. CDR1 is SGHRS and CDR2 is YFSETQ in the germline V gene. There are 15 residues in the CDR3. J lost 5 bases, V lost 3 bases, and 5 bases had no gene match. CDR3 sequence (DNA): TGCGCCAGCAGCTCCGGGACAGGGGGCCGGACTGAAGCTTTCTTT. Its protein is CASSSGTGGRTEAFF.

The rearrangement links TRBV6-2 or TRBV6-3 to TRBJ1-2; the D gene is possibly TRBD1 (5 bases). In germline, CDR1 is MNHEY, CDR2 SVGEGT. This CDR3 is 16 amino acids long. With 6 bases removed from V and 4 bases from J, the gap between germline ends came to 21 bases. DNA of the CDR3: TGTGCCAGCAGCTCTCCCAGGACAATTCACATCTATGGCTACACCTTC. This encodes CASSSPRTIHIYGYTF.

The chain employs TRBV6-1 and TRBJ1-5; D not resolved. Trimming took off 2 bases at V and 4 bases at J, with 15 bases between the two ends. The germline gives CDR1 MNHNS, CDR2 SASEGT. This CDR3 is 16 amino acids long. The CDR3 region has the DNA TGTGCCAGCAGTGAAAGGGCGCAGTTAAGTAATCAGCCCCAGCATTTT. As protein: CASSERAQLSNQPQHF.

In nucleotides, the CDR3 is TGTGCCAGCAGTTTTAACCAACCGGGTCAGCCCCAGCATTTT. Encoded protein: CASSFNQPGQPQHF. This rearrangement joins TRBV28 to TRBJ1-5; no firm D call. Germline lookup yields CDR1 MDHEN and CDR2 SYDVKM. Trimming took 3 bases from V and 6 from J, leaving 12 bases between them. The CDR3 is 14 residues long.

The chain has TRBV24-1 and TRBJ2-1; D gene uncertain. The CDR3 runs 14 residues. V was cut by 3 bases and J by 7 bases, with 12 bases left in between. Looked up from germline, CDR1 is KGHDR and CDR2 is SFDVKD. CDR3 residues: CATSDPEVTNEQFF. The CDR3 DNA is TGTGCCACCAGTGATCCTGAGGTAACGAATGAGCAGTTCTTC.

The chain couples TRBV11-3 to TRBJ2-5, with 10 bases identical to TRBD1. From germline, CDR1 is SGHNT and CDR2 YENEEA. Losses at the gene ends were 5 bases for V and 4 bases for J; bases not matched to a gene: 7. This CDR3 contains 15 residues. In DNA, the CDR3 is TGTGCCAGCAGCGCCGGGACAGGGGTCGTAGAGACCCAGTACTTC. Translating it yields CASSAGTGVVETQYF.

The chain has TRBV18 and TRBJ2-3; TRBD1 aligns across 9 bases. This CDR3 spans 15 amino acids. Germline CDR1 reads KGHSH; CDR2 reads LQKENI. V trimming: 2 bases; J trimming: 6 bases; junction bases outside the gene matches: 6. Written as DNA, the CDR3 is TGTGCCAGCTCACCAGGGACAGGGAGGAGCGATACGCAGTATTTT. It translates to CASSPGTGRSDTQYF. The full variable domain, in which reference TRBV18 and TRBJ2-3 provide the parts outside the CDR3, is NAGVMQNPRHLVRRRGQEARLRCSPMKGHSHVYWYRQLPEEGLKFMVYLQKENIIDESGMPKERFSAEFPKEGPSILRIQQVVRGDSAAYFCASSPGTGRSDTQYFGPGTRLTVL.

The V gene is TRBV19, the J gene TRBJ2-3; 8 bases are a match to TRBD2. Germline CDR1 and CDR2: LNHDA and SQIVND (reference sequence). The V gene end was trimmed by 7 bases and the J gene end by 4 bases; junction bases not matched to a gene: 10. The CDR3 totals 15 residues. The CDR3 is CASKRVRGGPDTQYF. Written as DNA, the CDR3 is TGTGCCAGTAAAAGGGTCCGGGGGGGCCCAGATACGCAGTATTTT.

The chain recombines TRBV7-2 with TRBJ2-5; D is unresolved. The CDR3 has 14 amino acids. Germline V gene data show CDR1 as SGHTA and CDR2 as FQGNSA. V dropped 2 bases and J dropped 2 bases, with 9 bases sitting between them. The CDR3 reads CASSLYLSQETQYF. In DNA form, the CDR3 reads TGTGCCAGCAGCTTATACTTGAGTCAAGAGACCCAGTACTTC.

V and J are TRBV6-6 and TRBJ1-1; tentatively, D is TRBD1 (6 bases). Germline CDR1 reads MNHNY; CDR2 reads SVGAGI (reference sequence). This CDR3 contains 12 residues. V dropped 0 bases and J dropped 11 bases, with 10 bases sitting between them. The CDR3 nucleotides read TGTGCCAGCAGTTACTCGGGGGCGTCGGCTTTCTTT. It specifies CASSYSGASAFF.

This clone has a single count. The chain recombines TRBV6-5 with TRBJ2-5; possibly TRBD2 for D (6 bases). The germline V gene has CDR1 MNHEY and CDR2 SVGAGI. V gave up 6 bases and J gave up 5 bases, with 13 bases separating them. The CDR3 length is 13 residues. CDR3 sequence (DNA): TGTGCCAGCAGCGAGGCGGGGTGGGAGACCCAGTACTTC. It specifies CASSEAGWETQYF.

CDR3 protein: CASSYLNGEQYF. The CDR3 DNA reads as TGTGCCAGCAGTTACTTGAATGGAGAGCAGTACTTC. The chain recombines TRBV6-5 with TRBJ2-7; D remains ambiguous. V was trimmed by 1 base and J by 7 bases, leaving 8 bases between them. The CDR3 extends over 12 amino acids. Looked up from germline, CDR1 is MNHEY and CDR2 is SVGAGI.

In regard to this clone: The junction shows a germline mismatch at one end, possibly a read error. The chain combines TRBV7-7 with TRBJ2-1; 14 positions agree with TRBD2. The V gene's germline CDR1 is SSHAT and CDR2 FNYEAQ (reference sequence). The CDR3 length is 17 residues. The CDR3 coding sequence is TGTGCTAGCAGCGCCAGACTAGCGGGGGGGCCGGGCAATGAGCAGTTCTTC. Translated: CASSARLAGGPGNEQFF.

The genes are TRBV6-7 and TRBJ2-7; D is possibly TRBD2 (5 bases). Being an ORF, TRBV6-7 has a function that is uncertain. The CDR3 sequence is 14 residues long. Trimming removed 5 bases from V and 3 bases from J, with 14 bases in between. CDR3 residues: CASSHGELCYEQYF. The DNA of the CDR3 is TGTGCCAGCAGTCACGGGGAATTATGCTACGAGCAGTACTTC.

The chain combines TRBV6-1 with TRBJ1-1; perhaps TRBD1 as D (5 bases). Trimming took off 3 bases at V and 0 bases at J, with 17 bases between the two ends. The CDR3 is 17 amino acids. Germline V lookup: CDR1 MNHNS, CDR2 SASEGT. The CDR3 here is CASSEGPGYGMNTEAFF. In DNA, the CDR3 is TGTGCCAGCAGTGAGGGACCAGGATACGGGATGAACACTGAAGCTTTCTTT.

The CDR3 sequence: CASSYGQLEQYF. Here the CDR3 DNA reads TGTGCCAGCAGTTACGGGCAGTTAGAGCAGTACTTC. The chain links TRBV6-2 or TRBV6-3 to TRBJ2-7, with D uncertain. Per the germline V gene, CDR1 is MNHEY and CDR2 is SVGEGT. The CDR3 has 12 amino acids. The V end was cut by 2 bases, the J end by 7 bases, with 9 bases between.

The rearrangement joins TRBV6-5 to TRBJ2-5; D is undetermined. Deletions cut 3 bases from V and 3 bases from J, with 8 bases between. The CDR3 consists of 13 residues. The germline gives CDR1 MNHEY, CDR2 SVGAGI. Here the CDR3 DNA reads TGTGCCAGCAGTTATGGGCAGAAAGAGACCCAGTACTTC. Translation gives CASSYGQKETQYF.

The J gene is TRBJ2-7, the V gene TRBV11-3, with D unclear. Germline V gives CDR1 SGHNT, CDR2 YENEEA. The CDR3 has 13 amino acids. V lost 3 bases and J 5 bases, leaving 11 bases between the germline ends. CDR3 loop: CASSFRQGDEQYF. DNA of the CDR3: TGTGCCAGCAGCTTCCGACAAGGCGACGAGCAGTACTTC.

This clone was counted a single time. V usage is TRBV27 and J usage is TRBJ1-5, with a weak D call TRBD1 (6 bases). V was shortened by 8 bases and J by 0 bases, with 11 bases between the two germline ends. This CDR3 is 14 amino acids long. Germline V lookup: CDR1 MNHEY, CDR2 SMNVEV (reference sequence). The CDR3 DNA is TGTGCCAGCCGAAGGGGGTATAGCAATCAGCCCCAGCATTTT. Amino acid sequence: CASRRGYSNQPQHF.

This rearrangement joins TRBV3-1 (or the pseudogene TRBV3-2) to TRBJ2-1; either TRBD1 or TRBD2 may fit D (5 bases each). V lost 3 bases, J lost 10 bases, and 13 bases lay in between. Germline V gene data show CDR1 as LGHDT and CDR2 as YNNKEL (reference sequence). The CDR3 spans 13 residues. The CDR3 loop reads CASSQAGTEEQFF. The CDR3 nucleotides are TGTGCCAGCAGCCAGGCAGGGACCGAAGAGCAGTTCTTC.

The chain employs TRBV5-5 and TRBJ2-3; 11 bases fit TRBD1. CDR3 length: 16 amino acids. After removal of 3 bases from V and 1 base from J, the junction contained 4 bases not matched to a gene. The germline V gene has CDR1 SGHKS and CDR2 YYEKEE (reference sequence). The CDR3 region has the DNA TGTGCCAGCAGCTATGGGACAGGGGGTGGCACAGATACGCAGTATTTT. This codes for CASSYGTGGGTDTQYF.

Here the CDR3 reads CASSSVGGYIDTQYF. The CDR3 nucleotides read TGTGCCAGCAGCTCTGTCGGGGGGTACATCGATACGCAGTATTTT. The genes are TRBV7-8 and TRBJ2-3; TRBD2 aligns across 7 bases. From germline, CDR1 is SGHVS and CDR2 FQNEAQ. With V trimmed by 4 bases and J by 6 bases, 10 bases remained unmatched. The CDR3 sequence is 15 residues long.